This T cell receptor beta chain derives from a study of shared clonotypes between healthy human individuals. V was pared by 4 bases and J by 6 bases, with 16 bases between. Germline V gene data show CDR1 as SGHKS and CDR2 as YYEKEE (reference sequence). CDR3 length: 14 amino acids. An even split of each subset's genomic DNA across several immunoSEQ plates was performed. Each replicate PCR on the sorted subsets used 200 to 250 ng DNA (roughly 32,000 T cell genomes). The data were produced by immunoSEQ multiplex PCR, yet TCRdb's version contains in-frame clones alone and is incomplete. The table lists millions of clones, about 94% of them singletons. Naive CD8 isolation took CD45RO-negative cells positively selected for CCR7 and excluded terminally differentiated effector memory CD45RA+ cells.

The specimen sequenced was naive CD8+ T cells sorted from blood. The chain uses TRBV5-5 and TRBJ1-2; no definite D call. The clonotype was recovered from a man aged 18-30 years in good health. CDR3 in amino acids: CASSVILDPHGYTF. DNA for the CDR3: TGTGCCAGCAGCGTTATCTTAGATCCCCATGGCTACACCTTC.